The 13 T cell receptor beta chains below were found in one sample sequenced in a study of identical twins. TCRdb called the 5' RACE reads again in MiXCR, with one record for every CDR3 protein. The data show 640,000 or so distinct CDR3 sequences, around 6.1% seen once. The specimen sequenced was naive T cells sorted from blood. These receptors were collected from a young man in good health.

This clonotype was counted a few times. This chain joins TRBV5-1 and TRBJ2-6, with D unclear. Trimming removed 0 bases from V and 4 bases from J, with 14 bases in between. The CDR3 runs to 17 residues. Germline loops: CDR1 SGHRS, CDR2 YFSETQ. CDR3 loop: CASSLGRARSGANVLTF. In DNA, the CDR3 is TGCGCCAGCAGCTTGGGACGAGCGCGGAGCGGGGCCAACGTCCTGACTTTC.

This clonotype was seen at least ten times. V gene TRBV14 combines with J gene TRBJ2-7; the D is unclear. The CDR3 sequence is 13 residues long. V was cut by 1 base and J by 2 bases, with 6 bases left in between. Looked up from germline, CDR1 is SGHDN and CDR2 is FVKESK. CDR3 nucleotides: TGTGCCAGCAGCCAAGGGCTCGCCTACGAGCAGTACTTC. This codes for CASSQGLAYEQYF.

With respect to this clonotype: This may stem from a read error, because a much larger clone lies one nucleotide away. V and J are TRBV5-1 and TRBJ2-1; weak D call: TRBD2 (6 bases). Trimming removed 4 bases at V and 2 bases at J, with 10 bases between. The V gene's germline CDR1 is SGHRS and CDR2 YFSETQ. CDR3 length: 14 amino acids. The CDR3 loop reads CASSLGSTYNEQFF. The CDR3 nucleotides read TGCGCCAGCAGCCTCGGGAGTACCTACAATGAGCAGTTCTTC.

The sample holds many counts of this clonotype. The gene calls are TRBV29-1 and TRBJ2-4; 9 positions agree with TRBD1. V lost 7 bases, J lost 7 bases, and 5 bases stayed unmatched. Germline loops: CDR1 SQVTM, CDR2 ANQGSEA. The CDR3 sequence is 12 residues long. The CDR3 nucleotides read TGCAGCGCCGTGGGGACAGGGAACATTCAGTACTTC. Translation gives CSAVGTGNIQYF.

This clonotype came up many times. The chain links TRBV7-8 to TRBJ1-1; D is unclear. The V end lost 0 bases, the J end lost 0 bases, and 17 bases lay between the germline ends. Per the germline V gene, CDR1 is SGHVS and CDR2 is FQNEAQ. CDR3 length equals 18 residues. The CDR3 region is CASSLAGPILRMNTEAFF. The CDR3, as DNA: TGTGCCAGCAGCTTAGCGGGCCCTATCTTACGGATGAACACTGAAGCTTTCTTT. The complete variable domain, with remaining parts taken from reference TRBV7-8 and TRBJ1-1, reads GAGVSQSPRYKVAKRGQDVALRCDPISGHVSLFWYQQALGQGPEFLTYFQNEAQLDKSGLPSDRFFAERPEGSVSTLKIQRTQQEDSAVYLCASSLAGPILRMNTEAFFGQGTRLTVV.

There are a few counts of this clonotype. This chain connects TRBV5-1 to TRBJ1-6, with unresolved D. Germline V gene data show CDR1 as SGHRS and CDR2 as YFSETQ. V shed 5 bases and J shed 4 bases, with 7 bases lying between them. The CDR3 has 13 residues. CDR3 amino acids: CASSKEYNSPLHF. The CDR3 coding sequence is TGCGCCAGCAGTAAAGAGTATAATTCACCCCTCCACTTT.

The chain recombines TRBV5-1 with TRBJ2-1; 9 bases agree with TRBD2. J gave up 0 bases and V 0 bases, and 4 bases lay outside the gene matches. The CDR3 is 17 amino acids. The germline V gene encodes CDR1 SGHRS and CDR2 YFSETQ. CDR3 DNA: TGCGCCAGCAGCTTGGCCGGTAGCGGGAGCTCCTACAATGAGCAGTTCTTC. It translates to CASSLAGSGSSYNEQFF.

This clonotype was picked up a small number of times. V usage is TRBV5-1 and J usage is TRBJ2-5, with 8 bases aligning to TRBD1. The CDR3 has 15 residues. CDR1 is SGHRS and CDR2 is YFSETQ in the germline V gene. V lost 4 bases, J lost 4 bases, and 9 bases stayed unmatched. The CDR3, as DNA: TGCGCCAGCAGCAACGGACAGGGACGAATAGAGACCCAGTACTTC. Its protein product is CASSNGQGRIETQYF.

A few counts support this clonotype. The V call is TRBV19, the J call TRBJ2-2; D gene ambiguous. Germline V gene lookup returns CDR1 LNHDA and CDR2 SQIVND (reference sequence). The CDR3 is made up of 16 amino acids. Trimming left V 0 bases short and J 1 base short, with 9 bases between. The CDR3 coding sequence is TGTGCCAGTAGTATAGAGCCCGGACGGAACACCGGGGAGCTGTTTTTT. Translation: CASSIEPGRNTGELFF.

The table lists this clonotype with a few counts. V is TRBV20-1 and J is TRBJ1-1; 7 nucleotides match TRBD1. The length of the CDR3 is 14 residues. V lost 5 bases, J lost 4 bases, and 10 bases stayed unmatched. Germline CDR1 reads DFQATT; CDR2 reads SNEGSKA (reference sequence). The CDR3 DNA sequence: TGCAGTGCTCCTCGGACAGGCTGGGGCACTGAAGCTTTCTTT. Translation gives CSAPRTGWGTEAFF.

This clonotype has ten or more counts. The V and J genes are TRBV4-2 and TRBJ2-3; TRBD2 matches at 9 bases. From germline, CDR1 is LGHNA and CDR2 YNFKEQ. There are 14 residues in the CDR3. V trimming: 1 base; J trimming: 4 bases; junction bases outside the gene matches: 0. As DNA, the CDR3 is TGTGCCAGCAGCCAAGGGACTAGCGCAGATACGCAGTATTTT. Protein sequence: CASSQGTSADTQYF.

CDR3 amino acids: CSSSDLFTGELFF. The CDR3 DNA reads TGCAGCTCATCCGACCTGTTCACCGGGGAGCTGTTTTTT. The rearrangement links TRBV29-1 to TRBJ2-2; D gene uncertain. The ends were cut back, 8 bases at V and 4 bases at J, with 14 bases in the middle. The CDR3 extends over 13 amino acids. Germline V gene sequence: CDR1 SQVTM, CDR2 ANQGSEA.

This clonotype was detected ten times or more. This CDR3 is missing its conserved last phenylalanine or tryptophan, likely due to a read error. The chain has TRBV20-1 and TRBJ1-2; TRBD1 matches at 7 bases. This CDR3 is 14 amino acids long. The junction had 16 bases not matched to a gene; V was cut back by 5 bases and J by 10 bases. The germline gives CDR1 DFQATT, CDR2 SNEGSKA (reference sequence). CDR3 amino acids: CSAPSQGVATAYTL. DNA of the CDR3: TGCAGTGCTCCCAGTCAGGGGGTGGCTACGGCCTACACCCTC.